The clone carrying this T cell receptor (beta chain) came up a few times. Its matching antigen is unknown. This entry belongs to a study of cytomegalovirus exposure and HLA in healthy donors. Study-level findings and limits: Using the classifier, cytomegalovirus status was reportedly diagnosed with high specificity and sensitivity.

In the PCR, 60 Vbeta and 13 Jbeta primers were used. The method was immunoSEQ multiplex PCR; TCRdb's version includes in-frame clones alone and lacks a portion of them. The sample records 90,000 or so clones, approximately 71% being singletons. The sequence came from a young woman in good health and CMV-seropositive. Sequencing was performed on PBMCs.

CDR3 protein: CASSLTGTGGTDTQYF. The CDR3 nucleotides read TGCGCCAGCAGCTTGACCGGGACAGGGGGAACAGATACGCAGTATTTT. The chain has TRBV5-1 and TRBJ2-3, with 11 bases identical to TRBD1. V dropped 1 base and J dropped 3; count of bases not matched to a gene: 4. Germline values: CDR1 SGHRS, CDR2 YFSETQ. The CDR3 extends over 16 amino acids.